This paragraph reports one TCR beta chain. Over chemoradiotherapy, repertoires were sampled more than once. The sample is drawn from a study of chemoradiotherapy in HPV16-positive cancers. In the study overall: Functional T-cell assays on a couple of HPV16-positive patients' cells defined candidate HPV-specific clones and common TCR motifs.

Germline assignment: CDR1 SGHRS and CDR2 YFSETQ. The CDR3 runs to 15 residues. V was trimmed by 4 bases and J by 3 bases, leaving 14 bases between them. Sequencing was performed with immunoSEQ multiplex PCR; in TCRdb, only in-frame clones are kept and a portion is missing. This sample has approximately 17,000 clones, with roughly 86% found just once. V is TRBV5-1 and J is TRBJ1-5, with D possibly matching TRBD1 (6 bases). The sequences come from blood, collected from a patient who underwent chemoradiotherapy. The origin of this receptor is a human donor with HPV-associated anogenital cancer. The CDR3 DNA reads TGCGCCAGCAGCCCGTCCGGGGGCTCCAATCAGCCCCAGCATTTT. Amino acids: CASSPSGGSNQPQHF.